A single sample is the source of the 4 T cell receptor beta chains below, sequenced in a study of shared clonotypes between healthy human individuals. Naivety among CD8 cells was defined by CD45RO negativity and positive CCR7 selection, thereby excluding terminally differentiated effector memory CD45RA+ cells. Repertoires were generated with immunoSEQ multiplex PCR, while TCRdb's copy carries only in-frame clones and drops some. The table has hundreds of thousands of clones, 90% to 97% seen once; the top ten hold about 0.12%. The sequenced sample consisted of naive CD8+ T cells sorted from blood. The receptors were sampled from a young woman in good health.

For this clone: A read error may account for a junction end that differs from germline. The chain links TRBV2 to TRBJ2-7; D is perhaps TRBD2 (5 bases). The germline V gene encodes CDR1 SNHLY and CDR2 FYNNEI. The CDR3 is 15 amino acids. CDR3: CASREGAAVGYEQYF. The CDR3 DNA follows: TGTGCCAGCAGGGAAGGAGCGGCCGTGGGGTACGAGCAGTACTTC.

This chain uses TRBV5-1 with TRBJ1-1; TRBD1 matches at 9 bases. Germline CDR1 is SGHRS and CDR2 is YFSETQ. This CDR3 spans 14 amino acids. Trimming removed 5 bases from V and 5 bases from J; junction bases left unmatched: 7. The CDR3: CASSWDRAETEAFF. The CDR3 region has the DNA TGCGCCAGCAGTTGGGACAGGGCCGAGACTGAAGCTTTCTTT.

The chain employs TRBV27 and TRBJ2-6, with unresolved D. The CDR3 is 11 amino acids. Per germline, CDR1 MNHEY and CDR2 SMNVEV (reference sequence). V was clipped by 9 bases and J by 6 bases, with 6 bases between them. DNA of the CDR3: TGTGCCAGTCGACAGGCCAACGTCCTGACTTTC. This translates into CASRQANVLTF.

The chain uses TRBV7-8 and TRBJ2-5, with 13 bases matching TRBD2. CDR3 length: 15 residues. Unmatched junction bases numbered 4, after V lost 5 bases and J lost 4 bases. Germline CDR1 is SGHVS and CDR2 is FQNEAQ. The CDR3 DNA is TGTGCCAGCAGCGGACTAGCGGGAGTGCGAGAGACCCAGTACTTC. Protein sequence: CASSGLAGVRETQYF. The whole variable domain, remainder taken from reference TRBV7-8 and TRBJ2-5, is GAGVSQSPRYKVAKRGQDVALRCDPISGHVSLFWYQQALGQGPEFLTYFQNEAQLDKSGLPSDRFFAERPEGSVSTLKIQRTQQEDSAVYLCASSGLAGVRETQYFGPGTRLLVL.